These 10 T cell receptor beta chains were all obtained from the same sample, sequenced in a study of blood T cell repertoires in COVID-19. Sequencing was performed with immunoSEQ multiplex PCR; in TCRdb, only in-frame clones are kept and a portion is missing. The profile shows about 180,000 clones, roughly 83% of them singletons. The material sequenced was peripheral blood. These receptors all stem from a woman aged 40 to 50 with COVID-19, enrolled during active disease.

The gene calls are TRBV7-3 and TRBJ1-1; D gene uncertain. V dropped 2 bases and J dropped 1 base, with 8 bases sitting between them. This CDR3 region has 14 residues. Germline assignment: CDR1 SGHTA and CDR2 FQGTGA. CDR3 in amino acids: CASSLLQQNTEAFF. CDR3 in DNA: TGTGCCAGCAGCTTATTACAGCAGAACACTGAAGCTTTCTTT.

V and J are TRBV13 and TRBJ2-1, with TRBD2 as a possible D gene (7 bases). V was cut by 0 bases and J by 6 bases, with 21 bases left in between. Germline CDR1 reads PRHDT; CDR2 reads FYEKMQ (reference sequence). CDR3 length: 18 amino acids. For the CDR3, the DNA is TGTGCCAGCAGCTTAGGTCCCCCCCGTGGGAGGGGGGCCAATGAGCAGTTCTTC. It is translated as CASSLGPPRGRGANEQFF.

The genes are TRBV24-1 and TRBJ1-1, with 8 nucleotides matching TRBD1. Losses at the gene ends were 4 bases for V and 2 bases for J; bases not matched to a gene: 8. CDR1 and CDR2 (germline): KGHDR, SFDVKD. The CDR3 length is 16 residues. CDR3 in amino acids: CATSEGSGGLNTEAFF. As DNA, the CDR3 is TGTGCCACCAGTGAGGGCTCAGGGGGCCTAAACACTGAAGCTTTCTTT.

The chain carries TRBV6-5 and TRBJ1-1; 8 nucleotides line up with TRBD1. V lost 2 bases and J lost 2; bases outside the gene matches: 4. The CDR3 extends over 15 amino acids. Germline CDR1 reads MNHEY; CDR2 reads SVGAGI. CDR3 bases: TGTGCCAGCAGTTACACCGCAGGGGGCAACACTGAAGCTTTCTTT. Residues: CASSYTAGGNTEAFF.

The V call is TRBV19, the J call TRBJ1-1, with D hard to call. Germline CDR1 reads LNHDA; CDR2 reads SQIVND (reference sequence). V lost 10 bases to trimming and J lost 3 bases, with 12 bases between them. The CDR3 is made up of 12 amino acids. This CDR3 reads CATQAFDTEAFF. CDR3 bases: TGTGCCACTCAGGCGTTCGACACTGAAGCTTTCTTT.

The genes are TRBV7-2 and TRBJ2-1, with TRBD2 identical over 11 bases. In germline, CDR1 is SGHTA, CDR2 FQGNSA. The ends lost 3 bases at V and 10 bases at J; junction bases unmatched: 5. CDR3 length: 14 residues. CDR3 coding DNA: TGTGCCAGCAGCTTCGGACTAGCGGGTGAGGAGCAGTTCTTC. Amino acid sequence: CASSFGLAGEEQFF. The full variable domain, rest sourced from reference TRBV7-2 and TRBJ2-1, is GAGVSQSPSNKVTEKGKDVELRCDPISGHTALYWYRQSLGQGLEFLIYFQGNSAPDKSGLPSDRFSAERTGGSVSTLTIQRTQQEDSAVYLCASSFGLAGEEQFFGPGTRLTVL.

This sequence joins TRBV2 and TRBJ1-1; D possibly corresponds to TRBD1 (6 bases). Between the trimmed V and J ends, which lost 4 bases and 1 base, there was a span of 7 bases. The germline V gene has CDR1 SNHLY and CDR2 FYNNEI. CDR3 length: 13 amino acids. The chain's CDR3 is CASSVQGNTEAFF. CDR3 bases: TGTGCCAGCAGTGTACAGGGGAACACTGAAGCTTTCTTT.

This clone was seen only a few times. This chain joins TRBV5-4 and TRBJ1-2; D may be TRBD1 (6 bases). The V gene lost 2 bases and the J gene lost 3 bases, with 11 bases spanning the gap. Germline V lookup: CDR1 SGHNT, CDR2 YYREEE (reference sequence). CDR3 length: 14 residues. DNA of the CDR3: TGTGCCAGCAGCTTAAGACAGGAGGACTATGGCTACACCTTC. Translation gives CASSLRQEDYGYTF.

This clone has just one count. V and J are TRBV5-6 and TRBJ2-1; weak D call: TRBD2 (6 bases). From germline, CDR1 is SGHDT and CDR2 YYEEEE. Deletions cut 2 bases from V and 9 bases from J, with 12 bases between. The CDR3 runs to 13 residues. The CDR3 region is CASSFMPGGEQFF. The CDR3 nucleotides read TGTGCCAGCAGCTTTATGCCCGGGGGTGAGCAGTTCTTC.

The V and J genes are TRBV5-8 and TRBJ2-1; D is undetermined. The ends were cut back, 4 bases at V and 1 base at J, with 15 bases in the middle. The CDR3 length is 16 residues. The germline V gene has CDR1 SGHTS and CDR2 YDEGEE. In DNA form, the CDR3 reads TGTGCCAGCAGCCCTCCCTTACCGGTGTCCTACAATGAGCAGTTCTTC. This translates into CASSPPLPVSYNEQFF.